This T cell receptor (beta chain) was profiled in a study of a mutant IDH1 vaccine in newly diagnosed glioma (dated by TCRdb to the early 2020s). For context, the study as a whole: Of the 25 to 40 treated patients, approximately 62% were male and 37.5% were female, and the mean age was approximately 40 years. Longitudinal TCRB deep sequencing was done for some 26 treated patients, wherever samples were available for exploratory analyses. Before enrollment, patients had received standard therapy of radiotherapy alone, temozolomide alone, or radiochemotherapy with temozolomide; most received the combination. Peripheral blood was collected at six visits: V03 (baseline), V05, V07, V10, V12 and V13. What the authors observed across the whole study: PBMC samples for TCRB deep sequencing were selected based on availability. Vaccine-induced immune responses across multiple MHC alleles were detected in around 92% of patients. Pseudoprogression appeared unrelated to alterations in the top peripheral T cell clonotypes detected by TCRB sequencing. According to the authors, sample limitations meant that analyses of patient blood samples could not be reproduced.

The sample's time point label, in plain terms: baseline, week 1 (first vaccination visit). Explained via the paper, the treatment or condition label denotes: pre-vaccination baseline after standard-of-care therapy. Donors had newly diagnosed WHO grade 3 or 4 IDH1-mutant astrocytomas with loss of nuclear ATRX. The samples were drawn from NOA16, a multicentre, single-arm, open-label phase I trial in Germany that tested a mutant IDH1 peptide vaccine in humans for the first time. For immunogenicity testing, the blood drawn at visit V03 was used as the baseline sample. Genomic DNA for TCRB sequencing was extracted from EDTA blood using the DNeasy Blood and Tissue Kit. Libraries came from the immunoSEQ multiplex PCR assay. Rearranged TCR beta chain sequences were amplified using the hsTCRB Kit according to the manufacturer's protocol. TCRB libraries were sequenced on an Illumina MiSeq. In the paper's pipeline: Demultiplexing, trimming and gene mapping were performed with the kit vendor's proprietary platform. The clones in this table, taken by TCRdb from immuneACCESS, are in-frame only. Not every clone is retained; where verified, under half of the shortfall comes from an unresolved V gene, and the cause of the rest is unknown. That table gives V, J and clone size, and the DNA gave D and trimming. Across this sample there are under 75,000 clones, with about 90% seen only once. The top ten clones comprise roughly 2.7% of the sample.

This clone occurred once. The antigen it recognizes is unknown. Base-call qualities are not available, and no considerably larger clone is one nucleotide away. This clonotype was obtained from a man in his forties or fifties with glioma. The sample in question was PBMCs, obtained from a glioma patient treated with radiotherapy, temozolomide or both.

At the DNA level, the sequence is TGTGCCAGCAGATGGGGGACAGGGAATTCACCCCTCCACTTT. The encoded protein is CASRWGTGNSPLHF. The rearrangement joined TRBV6-5 to TRBJ1-6; 9 nucleotides in the junction match TRBD1. Measured from the cysteine to the phenylalanine, the CDR3 is 14 residues long. Just the 42-base CDR3 DNA is kept, in frame starting at base 1. The germline V gene specifies MNHEY as CDR1 and SVGAGI as CDR2. Clipping removes 6 bases from V and 7 bases from J, with 4 as the unmatched junction base count.